This TCR beta chain was observed in a study of T cell repertoires in cytomegalovirus infection. Study results and limitations: CMV-specific TCR beta clonotypes restricted by HLA-C dominated the ex vivo response.

TCRdb used MiXCR to reprocess the reads, holding one entry per CDR3 protein. The table shows over 120,000 distinct CDR3 sequences, with about 31% occurring only once. With regard to this clonotype: Its matching antigen is unknown.

The CDR3 has 16 amino acids. The ends lost 4 bases at V and 6 bases at J; junction bases unmatched: 5. This specimen consisted of CD8+ T cells from cultured PBMCs, obtained from culture after CMV antigen stimulation. This chain uses TRBV12-3 or TRBV12-4 with TRBJ2-3, with 15 nucleotides matching TRBD2. The sequence was obtained from a human donor in good health (CMV status not recorded). Some clones in this sample may be carry-over from other donors' samples. In DNA, the CDR3 is TGTGCCAGCAGTTCGGGACTAGCGGGGGGCATTGATACGCAGTATTTT. This codes for CASSSGLAGGIDTQYF.